Ten or more counts support the clone carrying this T cell receptor beta chain. What it binds is unknown. This specimen belongs to a study of T cells in Graves' hyperthyroidism and ophthalmopathy. Graves' hyperthyroidism was deemed stable absent ophthalmopathy progression within 18 months. The CDR3 length is 16 residues. CDR1 and CDR2 from the germline V gene are DFQATT and SNEGSKA (reference sequence). V was cut by 6 bases and J by 4 bases, with 22 bases left in between. Study conclusions and caveats: Ophthalmopathy was told apart from stable hyperthyroidism by a 13 V-J model.

Amplified TCR beta CDR3 regions came from RNA transcripts. HTBI primers drove first-round RT-PCR of the TCR CDR3. TCRdb analysed the multiplex PCR reads with MiXCR anew, one entry per CDR3 protein. The data contain 500,000 to 650,000 distinct CDR3 sequences, 11% to 15% of them seen just once; the ten biggest clones take up about 15%. This receptor was obtained from a middle-aged woman with Graves' hyperthyroidism. The chain carries TRBV20-1 and TRBJ2-1; possibly TRBD1 or TRBD2 for D (6 bases each). The material sequenced was blood. The CDR3 DNA follows: TGCAGTGCGCTCGGAACGGGAGCGGACAGTTACAATGAGCAGTTCTTC. Amino acids: CSALGTGADSYNEQFF.